This TCR beta chain is from a study of technical replicates of blood from a handful of donors. The protocol was immunoSEQ multiplex PCR, while the TCRdb copy is restricted to in-frame clones and leaves out a portion. The sample has roughly 79,000 clones; approximately 78% are singletons. Note on this clone: Other DNA sequences from this sample encode an identical CDR3 as well.

The CDR3 covers 14 residues. The germline V gene has CDR1 SGHTA and CDR2 FQGNSA. The V and J ends lost 2 bases and 2 bases, in that order; junction bases with no gene match: 3. The sequencing sample was made of PBMCs. The chain couples TRBV7-2 to TRBJ2-7, with TRBD2 matching 7 bases. This TCR was sampled from a human donor in good health. Some clones in this sample may be carry-over from other donors' samples. The CDR3 bases are TGTGCCAGCAGCTTACTACGGGGGGCCTACGAGCAGTACTTC. It translates to CASSLLRGAYEQYF. Variable domain in full (rest from reference TRBV7-2 and TRBJ2-7): GAGVSQSPSNKVTEKGKDVELRCDPISGHTALYWYRQSLGQGLEFLIYFQGNSAPDKSGLPSDRFSAERTGGSVSTLTIQRTQQEDSAVYLCASSLLRGAYEQYFGPGTRLTVT.